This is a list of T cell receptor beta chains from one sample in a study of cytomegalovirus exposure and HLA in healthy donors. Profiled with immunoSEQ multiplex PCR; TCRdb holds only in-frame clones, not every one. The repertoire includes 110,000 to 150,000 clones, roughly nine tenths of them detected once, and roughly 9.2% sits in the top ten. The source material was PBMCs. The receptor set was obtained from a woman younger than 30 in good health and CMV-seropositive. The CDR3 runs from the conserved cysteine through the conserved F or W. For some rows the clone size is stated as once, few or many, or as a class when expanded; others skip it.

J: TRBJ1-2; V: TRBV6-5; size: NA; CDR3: CASSSTGDYGYTF
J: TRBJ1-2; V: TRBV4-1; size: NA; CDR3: CASSQDGGAYGYTF
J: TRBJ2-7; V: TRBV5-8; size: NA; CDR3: CASSFSQGLQYF
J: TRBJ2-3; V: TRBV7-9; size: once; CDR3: CASSPKPDRIRTDTQYF
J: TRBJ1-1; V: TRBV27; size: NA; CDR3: CASSLGMSTEAFF
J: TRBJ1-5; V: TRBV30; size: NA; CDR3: CAWSGGGYRGNQPQHF
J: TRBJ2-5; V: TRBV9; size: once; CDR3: CASSAGDRRRETQYF
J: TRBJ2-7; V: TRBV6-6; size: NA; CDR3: CASRDTTYEQYF
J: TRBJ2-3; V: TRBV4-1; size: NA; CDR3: CASSQEPGDTDTQYF
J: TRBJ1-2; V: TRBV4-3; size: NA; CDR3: CASSQDPLGQGVGYGYTF
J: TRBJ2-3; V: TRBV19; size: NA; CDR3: CASSPLLAGLDTQYF
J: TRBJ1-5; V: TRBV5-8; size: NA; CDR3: CASSSPPGQGNQPQHF
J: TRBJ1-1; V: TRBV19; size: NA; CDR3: CASSPPSGTGGRYTEAFF
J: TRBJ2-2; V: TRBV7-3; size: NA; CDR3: CASSLSGGRTGELFF
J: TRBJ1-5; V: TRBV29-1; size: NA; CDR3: CSVVQGNSNQPQHF
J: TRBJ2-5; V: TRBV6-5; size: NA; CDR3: CASSYEPVGTQYF
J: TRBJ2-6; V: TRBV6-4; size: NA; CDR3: CASPSAGVGANVLTF
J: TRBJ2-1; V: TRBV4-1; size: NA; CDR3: CASNNDRATNEQFF
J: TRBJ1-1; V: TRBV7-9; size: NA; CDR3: CASSFDSLNTEAFF
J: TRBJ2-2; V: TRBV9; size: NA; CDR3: CASSYPGGPDPNTGELFF
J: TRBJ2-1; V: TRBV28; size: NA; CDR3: CASSSGGPHHEQFF
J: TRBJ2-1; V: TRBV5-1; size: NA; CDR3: CASSYLAGGGNEQFF
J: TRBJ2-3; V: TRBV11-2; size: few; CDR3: CASSLSGAPPDTQYF
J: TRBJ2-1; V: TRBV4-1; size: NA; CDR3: CASSQREEAGRTYNEQFF
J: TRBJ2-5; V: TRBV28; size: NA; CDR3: CATTGGVGKTQYF
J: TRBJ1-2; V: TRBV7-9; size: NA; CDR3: CASSLRVSDGGHTF
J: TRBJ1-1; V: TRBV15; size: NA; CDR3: CAARGTASMNTEAFF
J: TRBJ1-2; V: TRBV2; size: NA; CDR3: CASSKLQGAYGYTF
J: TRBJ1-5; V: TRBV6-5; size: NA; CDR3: CASSYSLGNQPQHF